Sequencing of this TCR beta chain was carried out in a study of blood T cell repertoires in COVID-19. In the study overall: Acute and convalescent COVID-19 specimens originated in the United States, Italy and Spain.

Assay: immunoSEQ multiplex PCR; the TCRdb copy retains only in-frame clones and omits some. The sample has 200,000 to 250,000 clones; around 89% are singletons. The study recruited exposed participants who had met a COVID-19 case within 2 weeks before entry. The source of this sequence is a man between 50 and 59 years old who had been exposed to COVID-19. Sequenced: PBMCs or T cells enriched from blood (not recorded which).

CDR3 protein: CASSLLGQGSYNEQFF. The CDR3 DNA is TGCGCCAGCAGCTTGTTAGGCCAGGGCTCCTACAATGAGCAGTTCTTC. The J gene is TRBJ2-1, the V gene TRBV5-1; a possible D gene is TRBD1 (5 bases). V lost 1 base, J lost 0 bases, and 11 bases lay in between. Germline CDR1 is SGHRS and CDR2 is YFSETQ. CDR3 length: 16 residues.